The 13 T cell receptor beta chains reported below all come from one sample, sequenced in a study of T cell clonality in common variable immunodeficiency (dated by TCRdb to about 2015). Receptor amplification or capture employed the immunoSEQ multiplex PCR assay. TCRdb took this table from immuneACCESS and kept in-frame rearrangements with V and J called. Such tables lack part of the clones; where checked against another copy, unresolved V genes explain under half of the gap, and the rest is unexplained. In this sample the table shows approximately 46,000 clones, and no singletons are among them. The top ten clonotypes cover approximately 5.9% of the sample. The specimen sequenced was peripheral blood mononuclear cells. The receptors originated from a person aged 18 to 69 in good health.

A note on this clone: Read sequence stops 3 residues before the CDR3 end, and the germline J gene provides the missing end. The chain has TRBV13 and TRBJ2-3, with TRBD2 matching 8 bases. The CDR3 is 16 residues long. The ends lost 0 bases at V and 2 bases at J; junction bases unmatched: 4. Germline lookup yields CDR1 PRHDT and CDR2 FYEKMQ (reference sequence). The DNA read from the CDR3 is TGTGCCAGCAGCTTAGGAGCGGGGGTGAACACAGATACG. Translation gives CASSLGAGVNTDT. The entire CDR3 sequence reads CASSLGAGVNTDTQYF.

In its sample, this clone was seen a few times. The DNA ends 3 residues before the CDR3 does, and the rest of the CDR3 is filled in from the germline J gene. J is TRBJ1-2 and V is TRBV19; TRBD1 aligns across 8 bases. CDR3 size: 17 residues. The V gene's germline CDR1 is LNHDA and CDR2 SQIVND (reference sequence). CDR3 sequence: CASSIGLSGTGSYDYTF. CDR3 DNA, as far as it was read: TGTGCCAGTAGTATAGGCCTCTCCGGGACAGGTTCCTACGAC.

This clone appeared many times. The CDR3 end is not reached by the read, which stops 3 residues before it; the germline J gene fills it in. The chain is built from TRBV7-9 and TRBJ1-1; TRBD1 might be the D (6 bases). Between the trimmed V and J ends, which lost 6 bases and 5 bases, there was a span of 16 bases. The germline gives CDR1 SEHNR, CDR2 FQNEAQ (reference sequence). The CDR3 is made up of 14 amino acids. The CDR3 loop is CASSPLGGGTEAFF. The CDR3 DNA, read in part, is TGTGCCAGCAGTCCACTTGGGGGCGGTACTGAA.

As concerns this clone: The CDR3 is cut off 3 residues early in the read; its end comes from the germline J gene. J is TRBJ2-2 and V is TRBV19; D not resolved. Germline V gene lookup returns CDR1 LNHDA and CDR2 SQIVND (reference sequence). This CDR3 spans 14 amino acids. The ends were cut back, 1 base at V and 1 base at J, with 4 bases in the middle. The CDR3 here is CASSIAGNTGELFF. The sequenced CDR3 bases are TGTGCCAGTAGTATAGCAGGGAACACCGGGGAG.

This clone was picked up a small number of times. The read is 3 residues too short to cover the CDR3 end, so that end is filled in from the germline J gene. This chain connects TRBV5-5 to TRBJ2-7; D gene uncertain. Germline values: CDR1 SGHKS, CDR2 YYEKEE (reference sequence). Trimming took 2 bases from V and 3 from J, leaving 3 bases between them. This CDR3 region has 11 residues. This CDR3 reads CASSFRYEQYF. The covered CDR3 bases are TGTGCCAGCAGCTTTCGCTACGAG.

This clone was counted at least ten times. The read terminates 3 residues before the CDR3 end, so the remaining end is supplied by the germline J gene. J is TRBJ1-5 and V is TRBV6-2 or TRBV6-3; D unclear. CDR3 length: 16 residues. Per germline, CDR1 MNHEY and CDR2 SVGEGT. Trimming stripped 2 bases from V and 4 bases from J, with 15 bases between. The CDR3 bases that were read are TGTGCCAGCAGTTACGGTTTCGGGGTAAAAAATCAGCCC. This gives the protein CASSYGFGVKNQP. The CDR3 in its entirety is CASSYGFGVKNQPQHF.

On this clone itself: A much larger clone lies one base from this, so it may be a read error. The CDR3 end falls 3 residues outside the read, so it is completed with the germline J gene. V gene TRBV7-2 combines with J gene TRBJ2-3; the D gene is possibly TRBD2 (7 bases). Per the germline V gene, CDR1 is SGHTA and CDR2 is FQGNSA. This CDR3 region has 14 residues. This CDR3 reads CASRAGEGNQPQYF. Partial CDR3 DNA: TGTGCAAGCAGAGCAGGGGAGGGCAATCAGCCG.

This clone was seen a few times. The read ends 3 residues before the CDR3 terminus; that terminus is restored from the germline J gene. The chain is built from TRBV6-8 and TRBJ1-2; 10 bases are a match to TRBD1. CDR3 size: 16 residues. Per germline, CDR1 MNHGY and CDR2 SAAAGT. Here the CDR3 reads CASRPSGTGDPYDYTF. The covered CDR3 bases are TGTGCCAGCAGACCCTCGGGGACAGGGGACCCCTACGAC.

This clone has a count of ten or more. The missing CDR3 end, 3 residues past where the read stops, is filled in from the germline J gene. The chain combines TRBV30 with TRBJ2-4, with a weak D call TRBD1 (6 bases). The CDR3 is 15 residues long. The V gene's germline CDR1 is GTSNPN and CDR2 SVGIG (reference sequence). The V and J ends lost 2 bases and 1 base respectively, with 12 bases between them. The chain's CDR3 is CAWSTGFEAKNIQYF. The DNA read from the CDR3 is TGTGCCTGGAGTACAGGGTTTGAGGCCAAAAACATT.

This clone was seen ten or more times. The CDR3 sequence is CASSLSWTGKNSPLFF. The CDR3 bases that were read are TGCGCCAGCAGCCTGTCATGGACAGGGAAGAACTCACCA. The chain recombines TRBV5-1 with TRBJ1-4; 8 bases map to TRBD1. The CDR3 end falls 3 residues outside the read, so it is completed with the germline J gene. Germline-derived CDR1 and CDR2 are SGHRS and YFSETQ. CDR3 size: 16 residues.

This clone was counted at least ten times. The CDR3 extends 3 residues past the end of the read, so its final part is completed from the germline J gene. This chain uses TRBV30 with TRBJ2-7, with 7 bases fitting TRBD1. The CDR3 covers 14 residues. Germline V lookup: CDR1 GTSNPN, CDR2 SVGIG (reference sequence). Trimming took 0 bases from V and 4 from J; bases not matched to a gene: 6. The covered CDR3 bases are TGTGCCTGGAGTGTTGACAGGGAATGGTACGAG. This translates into CAWSVDREWYE. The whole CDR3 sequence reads CAWSVDREWYEQYF.

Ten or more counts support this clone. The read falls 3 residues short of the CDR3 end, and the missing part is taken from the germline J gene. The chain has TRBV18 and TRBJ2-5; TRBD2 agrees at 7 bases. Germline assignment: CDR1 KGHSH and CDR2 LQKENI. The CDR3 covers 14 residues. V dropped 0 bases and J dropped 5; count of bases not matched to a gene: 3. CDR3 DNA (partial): TGTGCCAGCTCACCACCGTCCGGGGGGGAGACC. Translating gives CASSPPSGGET. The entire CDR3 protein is CASSPPSGGETQYF.

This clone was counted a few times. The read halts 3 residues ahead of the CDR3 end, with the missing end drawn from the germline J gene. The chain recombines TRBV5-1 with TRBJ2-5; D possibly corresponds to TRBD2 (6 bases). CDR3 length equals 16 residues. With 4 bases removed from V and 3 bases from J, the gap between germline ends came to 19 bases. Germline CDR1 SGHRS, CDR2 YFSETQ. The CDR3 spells CASSPGVASVKETQYF. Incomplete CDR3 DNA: TGCGCCAGCAGCCCCGGGGTGGCTAGCGTCAAAGAGACC.